This T cell receptor (beta chain) was obtained from a study of shared clonotypes between healthy human individuals. Participating donors were healthy, HIV-negative adults free of recent acute infections or vaccinations. Here immunoSEQ multiplex PCR was the method, and the copy in TCRdb shows in-frame clones only, minus some. The table shows 2 million to 3 million clones, with over 85% occurring only once. CDR3 length equals 13 residues. Trimming stripped 2 bases from V and 9 bases from J, with 11 bases between. CDR1 and CDR2 (germline): SEHNR, FQNEAQ (reference sequence). This receptor was identified in a man aged 18 to 29 in good health. Some clones in this sample may be carry-over from other donors' samples. Specimen: naive CD4+ T cells from PBMCs. Noted subset: CD45RA+ positively selected. The chain carries TRBV7-9 and TRBJ1-5; D gene uncertain. DNA of the CDR3: TGTGCCAGCAGCTTATCCGGGGATGGGCCCCAGCATTTT. Its protein product is CASSLSGDGPQHF. Filled out from reference TRBV7-9 and TRBJ1-5, the complete variable domain reads DTGVSQNPRHKITKRGQNVTFRCDPISEHNRLYWYRQTLGQGPEFLTYFQNEAQLEKSRLLSDRFSAERPKGSFSTLEIQRTEQGDSAMYLCASSLSGDGPQHFGDGTRLSIL.